This TCR beta chain appears in the sequencing data of a study of monozygotic twins with cystic fibrosis (dated by TCRdb to about 2021). Describing the broader study: Barcoded libraries were made from 3 to 3.5 micrograms of fragmented DNA using about 14 PCR cycles. TCR beta repertoires were compared within and between 16 monozygotic twin pairs with cystic fibrosis so that genetic influence on V and J gene usage could be assessed. Ten female and six male twin pairs, aged roughly 2.0 to 40 years (median about 10 years) and mostly children and adolescents, were included in the cohort. On the day blood was drawn, the twins' weight-for-height and FEVPerc (FEV1 disease centile) were ranked against those of the 1,000 or so cohort participants. Data for three of the twin pairs had previously been reported in another context.

Summary of the overall study and its limitations: Significantly higher nucleotide-identical clonotype sharing was observed within monozygotic CF twin pairs than between unrelated CF individuals (P = 0.000026, Mann-Whitney). V gene usage was most similar to the co-twin for 13 of 16 pairs, and J usage for 8 of 16 pairs, suggesting genetic constraints. Simpson clonality was generally low (median about 0.0097), suggesting a naive-dominated repertoire, with higher clonality in the most severely affected patients. No association turned up between shared CDR3 numbers and age, concordance or disease severity, and the cohort was small.

TCR beta CDR3 regions were amplified by multiplex PCR using the immunoSEQ immune profiling system, following the manufacturer's instructions. An Illumina NextSeq system was used for sequencing. Under the source paper's analysis protocol: Sequence data were processed on the immunoSEQ Analyzer platform, and clonality was computed as the square root of Simpson's index of productive rearrangements. Jensen-Shannon distance served as the measure of similarity in V and J usage, while OLGA was used to compute CDR3 generation probabilities. The immuneACCESS database (August 2020) and VDJdb (December 2020) were searched for shared CDR3 sequences. This is the immuneACCESS table as TCRdb keeps it, with only in-frame sequences that have V and J called. A part of the clones is gone; compared with another copy, unresolved V genes explain less than half, and the rest is unexplained. That table is the source of V, J and clone size, and D and trimming were worked out from the DNA. The table for this sample lists over 30,000 clones; about 93% of them were counted only once. Of the sample, 0.19% falls within the top ten clones.

In regard to this clone: It has no known antigen specificity. Qualities for individual bases were not recorded, and no much larger clone is one base off.

The CDR3 goes from the cysteine to the phenylalanine over 12 residues. Just the 36-base CDR3 DNA is kept, in frame starting at base 1. The junction carries 7 bases between V and J, which are trimmed by 5 bases and 5 bases respectively. Sequences LNHNV (CDR1) and YYDKDF (CDR2) are obtained from the germline V gene (reference sequence). The twin pairs came from the European Cystic Fibrosis Twin and Sibling Study Cohort, a cohort that recruited patients from approximately 160 CF clinics across 14 European countries. Both zygosity and CFTR genotype were checked in-house, and zygosity was tested with multiplex PCR across nine short tandem repeat loci. Each twin gave a peripheral blood sample, and clinical parameters were documented on that same day of blood sampling. Genomic DNA was isolated from peripheral blood cells with phenol/chloroform and kept in TE buffer at 4 degrees C.

The rearrangement combines TRBV15 with TRBJ1-5, with the D gene uncertain. The sequence was obtained from a boy under 10 years old with cystic fibrosis. The sample taken for sequencing was blood. The base sequence is TGTGCCACCAGCCCCATCGATCAGCCCCAGCATTTT. The resulting protein is CATSPIDQPQHF.